This TCR beta chain was captured by sequencing in a study of shared clonotypes between healthy human individuals. Researchers divided each subset's genomic DNA evenly across several immunoSEQ plates. The assay was immunoSEQ multiplex PCR, and TCRdb's table has in-frame clones only and misses some. The profile covers more than 1.2 million clones, with around 98.5% appearing a single time and about 0.34% taken by the ten largest. Germline CDR1 reads MDHEN; CDR2 reads SYDVKM. Trimming took off 5 bases at V and 3 bases at J, with 11 bases between the two ends. CDR3 length equals 13 residues. Subsets obtained from CD4+ cells comprised CD45RA+ naive and CD45RA-negative memory cells.

Sequenced sample: naive CD4+ T cells sorted from blood. Subset: CD45RA+ positively selected. This clonotype was obtained from a man aged 30 to 45 in good health. The chain has TRBV28 and TRBJ2-7; a possible D gene is TRBD2 (7 bases). The CDR3 loop is CASSRGRGYEQYF. Here the CDR3 DNA reads TGTGCCAGCAGTAGGGGGAGGGGCTACGAGCAGTACTTC.